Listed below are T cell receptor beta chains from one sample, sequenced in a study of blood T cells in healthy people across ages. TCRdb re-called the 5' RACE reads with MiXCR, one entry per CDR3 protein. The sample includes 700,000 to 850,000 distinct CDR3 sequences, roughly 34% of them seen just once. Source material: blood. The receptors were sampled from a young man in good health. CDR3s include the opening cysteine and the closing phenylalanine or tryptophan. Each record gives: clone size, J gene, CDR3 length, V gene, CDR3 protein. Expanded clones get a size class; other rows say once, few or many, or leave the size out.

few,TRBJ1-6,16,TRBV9,CASSAGNSGLNSPLHF
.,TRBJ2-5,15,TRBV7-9,CASSAGGTPTNEQYF
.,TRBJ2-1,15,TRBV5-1,CASSSNPGLYNEQFF
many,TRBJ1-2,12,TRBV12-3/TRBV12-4,CATRQGSNGYTF
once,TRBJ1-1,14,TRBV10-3,CAISEVREATEAFF
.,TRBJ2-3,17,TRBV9,CASSVATGTRYTDTQYF
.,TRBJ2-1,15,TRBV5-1,CASRPRGLAVNEQFF
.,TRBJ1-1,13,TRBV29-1,CSVELGSGTEAFF
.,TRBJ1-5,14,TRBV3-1,CASSQSHGFEPQHF
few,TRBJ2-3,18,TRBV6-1,CASRRSRGGFYVTDTQYF
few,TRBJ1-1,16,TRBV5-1,CASSLGDRGRNTEAFF
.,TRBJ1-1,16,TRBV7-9,CASSLARTGTFTEAFF
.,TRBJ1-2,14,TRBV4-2,CASSQDATTYGYTF
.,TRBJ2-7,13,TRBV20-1,CSASLAGVGEQYF
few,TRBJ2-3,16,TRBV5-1,CASSYLTGGSTDTQYF
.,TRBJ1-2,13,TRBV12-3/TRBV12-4,CASSLERGEGYTF
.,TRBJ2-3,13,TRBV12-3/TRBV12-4,CANSSRGTDTQYF
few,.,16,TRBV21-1,CASSKDPAGSDYEQYF
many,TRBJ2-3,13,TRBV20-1,CSASPGGTDTQYF
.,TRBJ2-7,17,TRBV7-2,CASSLDGGHSETYEQYF
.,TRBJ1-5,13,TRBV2,CASSWTGSQPQHF
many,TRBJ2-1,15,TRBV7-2,CASSLVGTHWDEQFF
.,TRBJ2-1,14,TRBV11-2,CASSLPTSQETQFF
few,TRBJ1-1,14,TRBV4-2,CASSQEVVNTEAFF
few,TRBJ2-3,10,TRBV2,CASSAQRAYF
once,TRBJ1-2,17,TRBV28,CASSPHSGTGANYGYTF
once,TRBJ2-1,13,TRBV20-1,CSAREPTYNEQFF
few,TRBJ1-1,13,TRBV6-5,CASSYSGEAEAFF
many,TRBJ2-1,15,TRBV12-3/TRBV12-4,CASSARGGTYNEQFF
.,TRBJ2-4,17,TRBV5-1,CASRRTGDEWTKNIQYF
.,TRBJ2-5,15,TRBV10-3,CAISMTGVGYNERYF